This TCR beta chain is from a study of blood T cell repertoires in COVID-19 (dated by TCRdb to 2019 to 2021). Background on the whole study: The collaborator samples originated in the United States, Italy and Spain and spanned the acute and convalescent phases of COVID-19. The material from the prospective study consisted of cDNA or gDNA derived from T cells, B-cell-depleted T cells, or PBMCs. Deeply sampled blood TCRbeta repertoires from subjects exposed to, actively infected with, or recovered from COVID-19 were included in the dataset. The repertoires were made available in a free public database intended to serve as a resource for research on the immune response to SARS-CoV-2. The samples were drawn from the first 160 participants of the ongoing ImmuneRACE study and from over a thousand subjects provided by 6 global collaborators. A de-identified subject ID, COVID-19 status, age in years and sex were almost always included in the sample metadata. Where available, HLA class I and class II types were taken from metadata supplied by the sample provider and were not determined by assay-based typing. Study-wide conclusions, independent of this receptor: How much clinical and demographic metadata was included differed by source and by participant, and the metadata was provided uncurated.

TCRbeta CDR3 regions were amplified from genomic DNA using the immunoSEQ Assay, a bias-controlled multiplex PCR. Per the authors' processing: Within the assay, amplification of reference gene primers was used to estimate how many nucleated cells each sample contained. To quantify the absolute abundance of each unique TCRbeta CDR3 rearrangement, sequence reads were collapsed and filtered. Productive Simpson clonality was computed per sample as the square root of Simpson's diversity index over productive rearrangements. TCRdb took over this immuneACCESS table, retaining in-frame rearrangements with V and J assigned. Such tables are incomplete; in checked studies, under half of the missing clones stem from an unresolved V gene, and the remainder is unexplained. Clone size and the V and J calls come from that table; the DNA yielded D and trimming. This sample has hundreds of thousands of clones in its table, and over 75% of those were observed once. The ten largest clones capture roughly 4.5% of the sample.

Collaborating institutions collected whole blood in K2EDTA tubes following their own protocols. For TCRbeta analysis, collaborator samples were shipped as frozen whole blood, as isolated PBMCs, or as DNA extracted from either sample type. CDR1 and CDR2, per the germline V gene (reference sequence), are LNHDA and SQIVND. Trimming at the junction amounts to 4 bases on V and 10 bases on J, and the germline ends lie 14 bases apart. Spanning cysteine to phenylalanine, the CDR3 consists of 13 amino acids. Only the CDR3 portion is preserved as DNA: 39 bases, with reading frame beginning at the first base. About this clone itself: What antigen it recognizes has not been identified. Base qualities were left out, and no much larger clone turns up one base away.

Sequencing was done on a sample of peripheral blood. The rearrangement joined TRBV19 to TRBJ2-1, with TRBD1 as a weak D call on 5 bases. The sequence was collected from a man aged 50 to 60 with acute or convalescent COVID-19. The CDR3 protein sequence reads: CASSRFSPGEQFF. The nucleotide sequence is given as TGTGCCAGTAGTAGATTCAGCCCAGGGGAGCAGTTCTTC.